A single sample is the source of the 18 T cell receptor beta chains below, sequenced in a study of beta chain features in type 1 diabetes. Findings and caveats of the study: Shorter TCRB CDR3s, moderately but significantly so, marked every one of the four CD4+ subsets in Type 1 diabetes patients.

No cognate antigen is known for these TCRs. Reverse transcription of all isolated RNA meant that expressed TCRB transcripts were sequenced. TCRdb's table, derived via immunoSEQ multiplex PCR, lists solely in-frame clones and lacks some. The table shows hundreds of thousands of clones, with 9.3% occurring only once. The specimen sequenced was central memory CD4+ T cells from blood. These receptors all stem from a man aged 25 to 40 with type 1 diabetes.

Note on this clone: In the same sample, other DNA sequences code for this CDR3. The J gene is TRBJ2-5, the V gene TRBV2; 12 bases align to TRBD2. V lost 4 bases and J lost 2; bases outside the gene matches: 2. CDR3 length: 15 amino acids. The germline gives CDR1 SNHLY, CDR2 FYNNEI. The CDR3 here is CASSGGLAGQETQYF. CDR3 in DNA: TGTGCCAGCAGTGGGGGACTAGCGGGTCAAGAGACCCAGTACTTC.

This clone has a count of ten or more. CDR3: CASSADRGGTEAFF. Written as DNA, the CDR3 is TGTGCCAGCAGCGCTGACAGGGGCGGCACTGAAGCTTTCTTT. V and J are TRBV9 and TRBJ1-1; 8 bases fit TRBD1. Per germline, CDR1 SGDLS and CDR2 YYNGEE. CDR3 length: 14 amino acids. V shed 3 bases and J 4 bases; nucleotides not matched to a gene: 5.

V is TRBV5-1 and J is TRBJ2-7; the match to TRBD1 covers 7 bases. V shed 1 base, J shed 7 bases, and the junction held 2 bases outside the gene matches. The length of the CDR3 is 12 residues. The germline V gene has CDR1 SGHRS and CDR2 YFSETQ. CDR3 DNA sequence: TGCGCCAGCAGCTTGTTCAGGGGGGAGCAGTACTTC. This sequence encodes CASSLFRGEQYF.

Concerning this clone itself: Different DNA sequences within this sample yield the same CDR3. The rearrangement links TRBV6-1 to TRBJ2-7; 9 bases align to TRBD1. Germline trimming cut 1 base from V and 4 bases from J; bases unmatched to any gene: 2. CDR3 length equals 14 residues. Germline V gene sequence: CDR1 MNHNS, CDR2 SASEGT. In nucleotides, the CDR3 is TGTGCCAGCAGTGAAGGGACAGGGGAATACGAGCAGTACTTC. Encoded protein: CASSEGTGEYEQYF.

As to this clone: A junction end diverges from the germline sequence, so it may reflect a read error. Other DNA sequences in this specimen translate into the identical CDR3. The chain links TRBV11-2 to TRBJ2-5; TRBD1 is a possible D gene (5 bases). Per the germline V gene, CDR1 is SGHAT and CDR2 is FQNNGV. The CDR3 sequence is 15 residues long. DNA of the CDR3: TGTGCTAGCAGCTTAGATCATGACAGTTGGGAGACCCAGTACTTC. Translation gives CASSLDHDSWETQYF.

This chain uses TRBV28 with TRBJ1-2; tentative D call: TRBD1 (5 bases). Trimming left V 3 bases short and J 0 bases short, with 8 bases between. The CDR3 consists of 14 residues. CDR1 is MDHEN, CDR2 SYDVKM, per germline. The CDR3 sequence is CASSLGGSNYGYTF. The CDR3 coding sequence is TGTGCCAGCAGTTTGGGGGGATCTAACTATGGCTACACCTTC.

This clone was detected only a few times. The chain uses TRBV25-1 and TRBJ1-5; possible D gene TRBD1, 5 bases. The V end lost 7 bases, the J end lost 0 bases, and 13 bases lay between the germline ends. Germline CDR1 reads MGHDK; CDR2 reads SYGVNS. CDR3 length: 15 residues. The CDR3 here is CASIPTAYSNQPQHF. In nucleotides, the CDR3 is TGTGCCAGCATCCCGACAGCGTATAGCAATCAGCCCCAGCATTTT.

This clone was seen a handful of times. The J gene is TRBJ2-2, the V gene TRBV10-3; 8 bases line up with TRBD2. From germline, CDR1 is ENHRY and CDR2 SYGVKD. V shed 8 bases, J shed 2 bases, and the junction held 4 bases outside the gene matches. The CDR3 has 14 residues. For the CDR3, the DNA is TGTGCCATCGCGAGCGGGGGCAACACCGGGGAGCTGTTTTTT. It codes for CAIASGGNTGELFF.

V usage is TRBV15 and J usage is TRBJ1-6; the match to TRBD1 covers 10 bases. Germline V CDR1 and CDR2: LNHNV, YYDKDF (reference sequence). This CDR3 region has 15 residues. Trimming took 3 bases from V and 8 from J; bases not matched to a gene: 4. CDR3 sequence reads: CATSRDRGEHSPLHF. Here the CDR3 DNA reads TGTGCCACCAGCAGGGACAGGGGGGAACATTCACCCCTCCACTTT.

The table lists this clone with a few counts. CDR3 residues: CASSPRGHRFSGANVLTF. CDR3 DNA sequence: TGCGCCAGCAGCCCCAGGGGGCATAGGTTCTCTGGGGCCAACGTCCTGACTTTC. The V gene is TRBV4-1, the J gene TRBJ2-6; 8 bases are shared with TRBD1. The CDR3 has 18 residues. Germline V gene lookup returns CDR1 MGHRA and CDR2 YSYEKL. J gave up 0 bases and V 4 bases, and 8 bases lay outside the gene matches.

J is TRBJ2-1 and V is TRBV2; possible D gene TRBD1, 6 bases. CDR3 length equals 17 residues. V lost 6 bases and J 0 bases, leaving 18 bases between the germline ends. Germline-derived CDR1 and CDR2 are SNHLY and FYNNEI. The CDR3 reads CASRSRDTLHSYNEQFF. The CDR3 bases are TGTGCCAGCAGGTCTCGGGACACCCTCCACTCCTACAATGAGCAGTTCTTC.

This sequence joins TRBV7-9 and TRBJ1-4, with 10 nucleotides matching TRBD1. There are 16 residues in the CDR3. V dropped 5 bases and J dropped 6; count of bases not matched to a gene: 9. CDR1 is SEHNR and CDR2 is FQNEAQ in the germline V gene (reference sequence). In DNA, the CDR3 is TGTGCCAGCAGCACCCGTGTAGGGACAGGGGATGAAAAACTGTTTTTT. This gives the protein CASSTRVGTGDEKLFF.

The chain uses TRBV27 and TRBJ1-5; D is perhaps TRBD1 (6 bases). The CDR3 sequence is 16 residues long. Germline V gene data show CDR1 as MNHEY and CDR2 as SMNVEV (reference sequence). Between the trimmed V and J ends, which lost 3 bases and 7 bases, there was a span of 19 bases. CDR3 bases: TGTGCCAGCAGTTTGGAAGGGGGGGGACCCTCACAGCCCCAGCATTTT. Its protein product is CASSLEGGGPSQPQHF.

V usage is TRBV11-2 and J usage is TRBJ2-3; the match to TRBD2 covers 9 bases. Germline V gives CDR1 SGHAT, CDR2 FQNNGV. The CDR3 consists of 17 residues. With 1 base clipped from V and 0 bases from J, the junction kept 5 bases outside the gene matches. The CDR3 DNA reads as TGTGCCAGCAGCTTAGCTGGTGCGGGGGGGAGCACAGATACGCAGTATTTT. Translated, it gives CASSLAGAGGSTDTQYF.

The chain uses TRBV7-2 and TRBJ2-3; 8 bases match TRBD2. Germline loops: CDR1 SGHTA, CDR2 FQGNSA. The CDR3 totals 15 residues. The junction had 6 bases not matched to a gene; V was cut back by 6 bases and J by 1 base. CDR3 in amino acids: CASSPPGLGTDTQYF. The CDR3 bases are TGTGCCAGCAGTCCTCCGGGACTAGGCACAGATACGCAGTATTTT.

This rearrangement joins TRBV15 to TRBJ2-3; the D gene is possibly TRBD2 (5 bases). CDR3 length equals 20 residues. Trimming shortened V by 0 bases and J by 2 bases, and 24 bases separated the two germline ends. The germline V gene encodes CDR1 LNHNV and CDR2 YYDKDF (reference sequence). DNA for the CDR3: TGTGCCACCAGCAGAGATCGGGAAGGGATTACAAGTTTGAACACAGATACGCAGTATTTT. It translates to CATSRDREGITSLNTDTQYF. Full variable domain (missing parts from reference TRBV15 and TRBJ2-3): DAMVIQNPRYQVTQFGKPVTLSCSQTLNHNVMYWYQQKSSQAPKLLFHYYDKDFNNEADTPDNFQSRRPNTSFCFLDIRSPGLGDTAMYLCATSRDREGITSLNTDTQYFGPGTRLTVL.

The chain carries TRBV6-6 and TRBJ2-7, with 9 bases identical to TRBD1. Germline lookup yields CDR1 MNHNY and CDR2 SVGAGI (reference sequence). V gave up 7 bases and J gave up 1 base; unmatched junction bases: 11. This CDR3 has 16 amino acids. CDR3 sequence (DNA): TGTGCCAGCAATCCTTTACAGGGGGCGAGGTCCTACGAGCAGTACTTC. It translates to CASNPLQGARSYEQYF.

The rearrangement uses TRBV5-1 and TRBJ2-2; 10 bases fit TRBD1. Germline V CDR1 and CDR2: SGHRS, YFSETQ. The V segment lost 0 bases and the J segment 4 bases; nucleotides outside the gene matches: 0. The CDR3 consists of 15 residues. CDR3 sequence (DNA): TGCGCCAGCAGCTTGGGACAGGGGGCCACCGGGGAGCTGTTTTTT. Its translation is CASSLGQGATGELFF.